Listed here is a single T cell receptor beta chain. Antigen: not known. The CDR3 length is 16 residues. Germline V CDR1 and CDR2: SNHLY, FYNNEI. With 6 bases removed from V and 2 bases from J, the gap between germline ends came to 17 bases. The data derive from a study of Ad26.COV2.S vaccination and SARS-CoV-2 variants. Whole-study findings and limits: Quantification of TCR breadth and depth may have yielded underestimates of total T cell responses.

TCRdb's copy holds only in-frame clones and misses some; the assay was immunoSEQ multiplex PCR. Of some 250,000 clones listed, roughly 90% are singletons. Sample treatment: around 19 received Ad26.COV2.S at low or high dose, single or two shots; about 5 received placebo; per-sample allocation not given. The samples were gathered on day 63 after the first injection of vaccine or placebo. The sample came from a Boston adult aged 18-55 years. An Ad26 vector expressing Wuhan-strain SARS-CoV-2 spike constituted the vaccine. The sequencing used peripheral blood, collected in a trial of Ad26.COV2.S vaccine versus placebo. The sequence was obtained from a person between 18 and 60 years old who received the Ad26.COV2.S COVID-19 vaccine or a placebo. The chain employs TRBV2 and TRBJ2-1; tentatively, D is TRBD2 (6 bases). This CDR3 is CASSPPTSFPYNEQFF. The CDR3 region has the DNA TGTGCCAGCAGCCCCCCGACTAGTTTCCCCTACAATGAGCAGTTCTTC.